This T cell receptor beta chain was sequenced during a study of cytomegalovirus exposure and HLA in healthy donors (dated by TCRdb to 2015 to 2018). Some background on the complete study: In an earlier analysis of around 540 of the donors, roughly 300 Gb of sequence data and roughly 100 million unique TCR beta sequences from roughly 180 million T cells were reported. The number of donors typed differed by locus, with 629-630 for A, B, C, DRB1 and DQB1, more than 500 for DQA1, 600 to 610 for DPA1, and some 440 for DPB1. A later analysis re-analyzed previously published TCR beta repertoires from 500 to 700 donors and added high-resolution HLA genotyping to study TCR occurrence patterns. A later genetic analysis used genome-wide SNP genotypes for about three fifths of the roughly 700 donors, treating that subset as a discovery cohort. All discovery cohort repertoires had been generated using a single sequencing platform. Class I and class II HLA loci were covered by the typing at four-digit resolution. The study combined high-throughput TCR immunosequencing, statistical association of individual TCRs with disease status, and machine learning to predict cytomegalovirus infection status. Rather than drawing on any new phenotypic data, the later analysis identified candidate immune exposures from TCR beta sequences and the way those sequences occurred across donors. Around 320 gigabases of sequencing data and tens of millions of unique TCR sequences were included in an early release covering several hundred HLA-typed donors. Among the roughly 370 genotyped donors, around 81% belonged to the genetic ancestry cluster associated with self-reported Caucasian donors. Along with the approximately 620-subject first cohort, a separate validation cohort of more than 90 different subjects was used. Roughly five DR-DQ haplotypes were handled as single units for association and clustering because linkage in the cohort was strong. The study aimed to test whether signatures of past pathogen exposure could be identified by cataloging public T cell receptors. An earlier analysis of some 500 of the donors applied high-throughput TCR beta sequencing to assess whether each TCR beta V gene segment acted as functional or pseudogenic. The study profiled the T cell repertoires of 666 subjects by immunosequencing and related them to cytomegalovirus serostatus. Alongside the repertoire data, information on donor age, sex, ethnicity and CMV serostatus was compiled. Across around 400 genotyped donors of the cohort, an average of roughly 250,000 unique TCR beta nucleotide sequences per donor were sequenced, and approximately 17% of those sequences were non-productive. General findings and caveats noted by the study authors: In an earlier analysis of about 540 of the donors, most TCR beta V segments were observed in productive rearrangements about 87% or about 30% of the time, broadly matching IMGT annotations. Because HLA typing was missing for some donors at each locus, association tests included only the typed subset. According to a later analysis, TCR association rates differed among HLA loci, with DRB1 alleles showing the most associated TCRs and HLA-C alleles showing the fewest. The classifier was reported to diagnose cytomegalovirus status with high specificity and sensitivity in both the original and validation cohorts. A further reported finding was that TCR beta sequences accurately predicted the HLA-A and HLA-B alleles for most subjects in the first cohort. Because counts were too low, seventeen rarely observed V segments, including chromosome 9 orphons, were excluded from the earlier analysis of 587 of the donors. A total of fewer than 200 TCR beta chains were listed by the study as associated with cytomegalovirus. A cluster of highly shared sequence variants was judged likely to be a technical artifact of the sequencing pipeline. CMV serostatus was the only immune exposure information available for the cohort. This cohort had only TCR beta chains sequenced, and the lack of alpha or paired-chain data limited which features could be detected. Correlated functional status among segregating V segments might reflect linkage disequilibrium, but an unknown experimental factor could not be ruled out. Sequencing depth was assumed to be roughly uniform across donors in the presence/absence analyses, though that assumption may not hold. In a later analysis, HLA-associated TCR beta chains were found to be more clonally expanded and to have lower generation probabilities than equally common non-associated chains. A later genetic analysis associated a missense DCLRE1C variant with V-gene and J-gene trimming of TCR beta chains, and an independent cohort replicated the association. A few of the identified cytomegalovirus-associated TCR beta chains were confirmed in vitro to be specific for cytomegalovirus antigens. It was suggested by the authors that the approach could potentially be generalized to other disease states and immunological phenotypes. Some IMGT-functional V segments, including TRBV6-2 and TRBV6-3, could not be told apart with the 87-base-pair reads, so those segments were excluded. Specific HLA alleles were associated with roughly 17,000 TCR beta sequences at a false discovery rate of 0.05 in a later analysis. Strong co-occurrence of HLA alleles, especially DR and DQ, made assigning TCR associations to individual alleles difficult. In a later analysis, several top co-occurrence clusters were reported to appear linked to parvovirus B19, influenza, CMV and Epstein-Barr virus. While some public TCRs were present in many individuals, most TCR sequences turned up only very rarely across donors. In a later analysis, most CMV-associated TCR beta chains were found to appear HLA-restricted, with HLA associations seemingly driven largely by CMV exposure. According to a later genetic analysis, donors in an Asian-associated ancestry cluster had fewer N-insertions in productive TCRs than the roughly 670-donor mean.

Cut back by 8 bases and 2 bases, the V and J ends lie 9 bases apart. Reading the germline V gene gives CDR1 MNHEY and CDR2 SVGAGI. The CDR3 sequence holds 12 residues, the cysteine and phenylalanine included. Of all the DNA, just the CDR3 is kept, 36 bases in frame from base 1. In regard to this clone: It lacks a known antigen. Per-base quality was not reported, and no clone a single base away is much larger than it.

In total, fewer than 750 healthy bone marrow donors made up the cohort. All cohort members were sampled while nominally healthy, although unrecorded immune exposures were likely present. The donor tested CMV seropositive and was one of the 289 seropositive cohort members. A peripheral blood sample was collected from each donor, and TCR beta sequencing was performed on peripheral blood mononuclear cells. The Qiagen DNeasy Blood Extraction Kit was used to extract genomic DNA from the blood cell samples. Receptor libraries were prepared by the immunoSEQ multiplex PCR assay. A mixture of 60 forward primers for TCR Vbeta segments and 13 reverse primers for TCR Jbeta segments was used in the multiplex PCR. The CDR3 region of rearranged TCR beta genes was amplified from genomic DNA with a multiplex PCR assay. The amplified TCR beta libraries were sequenced on the Illumina HiSeq System as 87-base-pair reads. The paper's data handling went like this. A later analysis counted 65 million to 90 million unique TCR beta chains across the 500 to 850 repertoires, and approximately 11 million of these chains were shared by at least two donors. Raw reads were error-corrected and collapsed into unique sequences by a nearest-neighbor algorithm in which closely related sequences were merged to remove PCR and sequencing errors. To assign V, D and J gene segments, CDR3 sequences were aligned to IMGT reference sequences. For a sequence to be retained, a match of at least six nucleotides to both a V gene segment and a J gene segment was required. A rearrangement counted as productive if the CDR3 had no stop codons and remained in frame with V and J, and every other rearrangement counted as non-productive. CDR3 was defined by IMGT convention, running from the second conserved V-encoded cysteine to the conserved J-encoded phenylalanine. The earlier analysis of about 500 of the donors excluded sequences that lacked an unambiguous match to a single V gene segment. In an earlier analysis of several hundred of the donors, V segments were called functional above 56.7% productive rearrangements and were called segregating when the between-donor standard deviation exceeded 5%. To diagnose cytomegalovirus status from the catalog of TCR beta chain sequences, a statistical classification framework was built. In a later analysis, TCR nucleotide sequences were compared against IMGT/GENE-DB human TR gene sequences so that V and J genes could be assigned. In a later analysis, CDR3 sequences and most-parsimonious VDJ recombination scenarios were assigned using the TCRdist pipeline. In a later analysis, every TCR beta chain was defined by the combination of its CDR3 amino acid sequence and its V-gene family, and reads without a unique V-gene family were dropped. To address suspected cross-contamination and a sequencing artifact, a later analysis removed 592 highly shared, low-generation-probability nucleotide sequences. A later analysis calculated a clonal expansion index for each public chain from normalized within-repertoire ranks of inferred template counts. Generation probabilities in a later analysis came from a VDJ recombination model fitted to out-of-frame rearrangements, and those results were checked against IGoR. In a later analysis, TCR-TCR, TCR-HLA and TCR-CMV co-occurrence was scored with hypergeometric tests, and a repertoire-size bias correction was applied to TCR pairs. In a later analysis, false discovery rates were estimated by permuting HLA or CMV assignments 20 times. A later analysis grouped co-occurring TCRs with DBSCAN, adding TCRdist sequence similarity when clustering within HLA-allele-positive subsets. Repertoires with fewer than 30,000 or more than 120,000 public chains were left out of co-occurrence clustering, as were about 5 repertoires with anomalous nucleotide sharing. Drawn from immuneACCESS, this table holds only the in-frame rearrangements with V and J called that TCRdb kept. Clones are partly lost; checked studies trace under half to an unresolved V gene and leave the rest unexplained. V, J and clone size were drawn from that table, and D and trimming were deduced from the DNA. The sample includes approximately 150,000 clones, with approximately 77% observed a single time. The ten largest make up more than 3% of the sample.

This receptor was identified in a man aged 25 to 40 in good health and CMV-seropositive. Specimen: PBMCs. The V and J segments used are TRBV6-5 and TRBJ2-5; a tentative D match to TRBD2 spans 6 bases. The CDR3: CASHSGQETQYF. The bases are TGTGCCAGCCACAGCGGGCAAGAGACCCAGTACTTC.